Listed here are 10 T cell receptor beta chains from one sample, sequenced in a study of T cells in Graves' hyperthyroidism and ophthalmopathy (dated by TCRdb to the late 2010s). The library came from multiplex PCR. Sequencing instrument: Illumina HiSeq 2000. Amplification of TCR beta CDR3 regions was carried out from RNA transcripts. The first round of RT-PCR for the TCR CDR3 was performed with the HTBI primer set and the Qiagen OneStep RT-PCR kit. The public sequencing data were trimmed at Q25 with fastp and processed into clonotypes with MiXCR by TCRdb, which kept only in-frame beta chains. Each entry is one CDR3 protein sequence, shown with its most common DNA and genes. The sample profile shows a few hundred thousand distinct CDR3 sequences; 14% to 15% of them were found once. Jointly, the top ten make up over 25% of the sample. Sequencing was performed on blood. Receptor source: a woman aged 25 to 39 with Graves' hyperthyroidism.

The chain recombines TRBV15 with TRBJ1-2, with 10 bases that match TRBD1. The CDR3 is 15 amino acids. With V trimmed by 0 bases and J by 8 bases, 6 bases remained unmatched. CDR1 and CDR2 from the germline V gene are LNHNV and YYDKDF (reference sequence). This chain's CDR3 is CATSRDRQGAEGYTF. The CDR3 nucleotides are TGTGCCACCAGCAGAGATCGACAGGGGGCAGAAGGCTACACCTTC.

This clonotype has a count of ten or more. This chain links TRBV27 with TRBJ2-5; TRBD2 agrees at 9 bases. Trimming took 2 bases from V and 5 from J; bases not matched to a gene: 6. The length of the CDR3 is 15 residues. Germline V gene data show CDR1 as MNHEY and CDR2 as SMNVEV (reference sequence). For the CDR3, the DNA is TGTGCCAGCAGTTTACGCGGGAGGGCCAGGGAGACCCAGTACTTC. Its protein is CASSLRGRARETQYF.

This clonotype was recorded a few times. The chain uses TRBV5-4 and TRBJ1-1, with D maybe TRBD1 (6 bases). The CDR3 runs to 15 residues. Trimming removed 2 bases at V and 4 bases at J, with 15 bases between. Germline V gives CDR1 SGHNT, CDR2 YYREEE (reference sequence). The chain's CDR3 is CASSFRSGGGTEAFF. The CDR3 region has the DNA TGTGCCAGCAGCTTCAGGTCTGGAGGGGGCACTGAAGCTTTCTTT.

This clonotype was detected a few times. Just one base apart from a much larger clone, this may be a read error. The J gene is TRBJ1-1, the V gene TRBV2; D unclear. The V gene lost 5 bases and the J gene lost 6 bases, with 10 bases spanning the gap. This CDR3 has 12 amino acids. CDR1 is SNHLY and CDR2 is FYNNEI in the germline V gene. The CDR3 reads CASSLGLPEAFF. CDR3 bases: TGTGCCAGCAGTTTGGGTCTCCCTGAAGCTTTCTTT.

This rearrangement joins TRBV27 to TRBJ2-2; D gene unclear. Germline V gives CDR1 MNHEY, CDR2 SMNVEV (reference sequence). Trimming removed 3 bases from V and 4 bases from J, with 9 bases in between. This CDR3 is built from 14 residues. The chain's CDR3 is CASSFFSSTGELFF. The CDR3 DNA follows: TGTGCCAGCAGTTTTTTTTCGTCCACCGGGGAGCTGTTTTTT.

This clonotype occurred many times. This rearrangement joins TRBV12-3 or TRBV12-4 to TRBJ1-5; no definite D call. V lost 7 bases and J lost 7, with 14 bases in between. The CDR3 spans 13 residues. CDR3: CASTAGRNQPQHF. CDR3 bases: TGTGCCAGCACCGCGGGGAGGAACCAGCCCCAGCATTTT.

The J gene is TRBJ2-7, the V gene TRBV3-1; D not certain. The CDR3 spans 12 residues. From germline, CDR1 is LGHDT and CDR2 YNNKEL (reference sequence). V lost 4 bases, J lost 3 bases, and 7 bases lay in between. The CDR3, as DNA: TGTGCCAGCAGCCGACGGCACTACGAGCAGTACTTC. It codes for CASSRRHYEQYF.

The chain couples TRBV6-2 or TRBV6-3 to TRBJ2-4; 9 bases agree with TRBD1. Trimming cost V 5 bases and J 3 bases; bases outside gene matches: 2. The CDR3 runs 14 residues. Germline V gene lookup returns CDR1 MNHEY and CDR2 SVGEGT. In DNA form, the CDR3 reads TGTGCCAGCAGTACGGGACAGGGCAAAAACATTCAGTACTTC. Encoded protein: CASSTGQGKNIQYF.

This clonotype was picked up many times. This sequence joins TRBV28 and TRBJ2-7, with no clear D. The V end was cut by 4 bases, the J end by 2 bases, with 6 bases between. CDR3 size: 12 residues. CDR1 and CDR2 from the germline V gene are MDHEN and SYDVKM. CDR3: CASSSPAYEQYF. CDR3 DNA sequence: TGTGCCAGCAGTTCCCCAGCCTACGAGCAGTACTTC.

This clonotype showed up just a few times. The rearrangement joins TRBV29-1 to TRBJ2-1; TRBD2 matches 10 bases. CDR1 is SQVTM, CDR2 ANQGSEA, per germline. With V trimmed by 0 bases and J by 4 bases, 9 bases remained unmatched. This CDR3 is 17 amino acids long. As DNA, the CDR3 is TGCAGCGTTGAAGATATCTCAAGCGGGAGGGTATACAATGAGCAGTTCTTC. Its translation: CSVEDISSGRVYNEQFF.